This T cell receptor beta chain originates from a study of early T cells in non-severe SARS-CoV-2 infection. Study summary: Sequencing was performed on bulk RNA from unsorted whole blood, leaving chains unpaired.

V trimming: 7 bases; J trimming: 0 bases; junction bases outside the gene matches: 6. In germline, CDR1 is SGHVS, CDR2 FQNEAQ. The CDR3 runs to 14 residues. As part of library construction, unique molecular identifiers were attached to individual cDNA molecules. TCRdb re-derived calls from the 5' RACE reads in MiXCR, one entry per CDR3 protein. The sample records around 80,000 distinct CDR3 sequences, roughly an eighth being singletons. This clonotype showed up many times. The chain has TRBV7-8 and TRBJ2-7; 7 nucleotides line up with TRBD1. Sequenced sample: whole blood. The receptor's source is an adult who was a healthcare worker with PCR-confirmed SARS-CoV-2 infection or an uninfected control (not recorded which). CDR3 residues: CASTAQGYSYEQYF. CDR3 nucleotide sequence: TGTGCCAGCACCGCACAGGGGTACTCCTACGAGCAGTACTTC.